This T cell receptor (beta chain) was recovered during a study of cytomegalovirus exposure and HLA in healthy donors. Amplification used 60 Vbeta primers and 13 Jbeta primers. This table comes from immunoSEQ multiplex PCR, and its TCRdb copy is limited to in-frame clones, with some not included. The sample lists 65,000 to 85,000 clones, 86% occurring once. The CDR3 sequence is 15 residues long. The germline V gene has CDR1 MGHDK and CDR2 SYGVNS. V lost 8 bases and J lost 0, with 14 bases in between. V usage is TRBV25-1 and J usage is TRBJ1-3; no firm D call. The receptor comes from a woman in her 30s in good health and CMV-seronegative. The source material was PBMCs. The CDR3 DNA sequence: TGTGCCAGCTCTCGATCGGCAGGCTCTGGAAACACCATATATTTT. The encoded protein is CASSRSAGSGNTIYF.